The sequence of this TCR beta chain was determined in a study of blood T cell repertoires in COVID-19 (dated by TCRdb to between 2020 and 2021). A note on the overall study: Collaborator samples came from the United States, Italy and Spain and covered acute and convalescent phases of COVID-19. The prospective study material was composed of cDNA or gDNA derived from T cells, B-cell-depleted T cells, or PBMCs. Sample metadata almost always included a de-identified subject ID, COVID-19 status, age in years and sex. Subjects who had been exposed to COVID-19, were actively infected with it, or had recovered from it provided the deeply sampled blood TCRbeta repertoires that made up the dataset. The samples were drawn from the first 160 participants of the ongoing ImmuneRACE study and from some 1,300 subjects provided by 6 global collaborators. The repertoires were released in a freely available public database intended as a resource for research on the immune response to SARS-CoV-2. HLA class I and class II types, where available, came from metadata supplied by the sample provider rather than from assay-based typing. Findings and caveats that apply to the study as a whole: The quantity of clinical and demographic metadata differed by source and by participant and was supplied without curation.

About this clone itself: The specificity of this receptor is unknown. Base qualities are not at hand, and no much larger clone is one base apart.

TCRbeta CDR3 regions were amplified from genomic DNA by means of the immunoSEQ Assay, a bias-controlled multiplex PCR. On the study's bioinformatics: The number of nucleated cells in each sample was estimated by amplification of reference gene primers within the assay. To quantify the absolute abundance of each unique TCRbeta CDR3 rearrangement, sequence reads were collapsed and filtered. Productive Simpson clonality was computed per sample as the square root of Simpson's diversity index over productive rearrangements. Entries here come from immuneACCESS through TCRdb and include only in-frame sequences with V and J called. Some clones fail to appear in such tables; in the studies checked, an unresolved V gene covers under half of the shortfall, and the cause of the remainder is unknown. That table gives V, J and clone size, and the DNA gave D and trimming. In all, the sample holds 120,000 to 150,000 clones, and 84% of those were seen once. The ten biggest clones cover about 5.5% of the sample.

Reading from cysteine to phenylalanine, the CDR3 counts 14 amino acids. Only CDR3 DNA is held: 42 bases, read in frame from base 1. The germline V gene encodes CDR1 LNHDA and CDR2 SQIVND (reference sequence). V is pruned by 6 bases and J by 3 bases, leaving 7 bases of the junction without a gene match. In the prospective study, participants were 18 to 89 years old, resided in about two dozen geographic areas of the United States, and were enrolled through a virtual design. Cohort assignment in the prospective study relied on participant-reported clinical history from a screening survey and a study questionnaire. In the prospective study, whole blood, serum and a nasopharyngeal or oropharyngeal swab were collected from each participant by mobile phlebotomists. Over a roughly 2-month period, participants in the prospective study had the option of providing additional blood draws and questionnaires. Prospective study blood samples were shipped either frozen or at room temperature before DNA extraction.

In this chain, TRBV19 is recombined with TRBJ2-7; 8 junctional bases match TRBD1. Sequenced sample: PBMCs or T cells enriched from blood (not recorded which). The source is a man in his forties with acute COVID-19. The CDR3 protein is CASSRTGQNYEQYF. The DNA reads as follows: TGTGCCAGTAGCCGGACAGGGCAAAACTACGAGCAGTACTTC.